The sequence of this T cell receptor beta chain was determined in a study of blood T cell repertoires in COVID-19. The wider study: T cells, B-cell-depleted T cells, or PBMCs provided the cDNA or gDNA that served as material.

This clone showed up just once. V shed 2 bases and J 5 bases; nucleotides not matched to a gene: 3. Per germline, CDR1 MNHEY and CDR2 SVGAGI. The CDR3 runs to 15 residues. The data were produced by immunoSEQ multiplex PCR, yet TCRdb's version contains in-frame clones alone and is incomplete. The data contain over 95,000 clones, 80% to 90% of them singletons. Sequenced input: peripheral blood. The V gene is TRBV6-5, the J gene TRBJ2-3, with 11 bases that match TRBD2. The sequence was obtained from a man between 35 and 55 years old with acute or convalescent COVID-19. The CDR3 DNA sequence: TGTGCCAGCAGTTACCGACTAGCGGGGATAGATACGCAGTATTTT. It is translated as CASSYRLAGIDTQYF.